What follows are 5 T cell receptor beta chains derived from one specimen sequenced in a study of control samples from healthy donors and cancer patients. Some clones are missing from TCRdb's copy, which holds only in-frame ones; the method was immunoSEQ multiplex PCR. The data contain around 77,000 clones, 85% to 95% of them seen just once; the ten biggest clones take up approximately 5.8%. Sequenced: blood. The receptors originated from a woman aged 55-69 years in good health.

J is TRBJ2-1 and V is TRBV4-1, with D unclear. V lost 1 base and J lost 5, with 12 bases in between. Germline CDR1 reads MGHRA; CDR2 reads YSYEKL. The CDR3 loop spans 15 amino acids. CDR3 DNA: TGCGCCAGCAGCCAAGGGGGTCTGGAGAACAATGAGCAGTTCTTC. Translation gives CASSQGGLENNEQFF.

The V gene is TRBV2, the J gene TRBJ1-5; D uncertain. V was pared by 3 bases and J by 7 bases, with 16 bases between. This CDR3 has 15 amino acids. Germline V gives CDR1 SNHLY, CDR2 FYNNEI. The CDR3 here is CASSEVEGRRQPQHF. The CDR3 region has the DNA TGTGCCAGCAGTGAGGTTGAGGGCCGTCGCCAGCCCCAGCATTTT.

In its sample, this clone was seen once. The rearrangement joins TRBV15 to TRBJ2-1; TRBD2 matches at 14 bases. The V gene's germline CDR1 is LNHNV and CDR2 YYDKDF (reference sequence). With 0 bases clipped from V and 9 bases from J, the junction kept 4 bases outside the gene matches. This CDR3 has 16 residues. The chain's CDR3 is CATSREWGLAGVEQFF. CDR3 DNA: TGTGCCACCAGCAGAGAATGGGGACTAGCGGGAGTTGAGCAGTTCTTC. Looking up the rest from reference TRBV15 and TRBJ2-1 gives the full variable domain: DAMVIQNPRYQVTQFGKPVTLSCSQTLNHNVMYWYQQKSSQAPKLLFHYYDKDFNNEADTPDNFQSRRPNTSFCFLDIRSPGLGDTAMYLCATSREWGLAGVEQFFGPGTRLTVL.

The chain joins TRBV6-5 to TRBJ1-2; D may be TRBD1 (5 bases). Trimming took 11 bases from V and 7 from J, leaving 14 bases between them. Per germline, CDR1 MNHEY and CDR2 SVGAGI. CDR3 length: 11 residues. The CDR3 nucleotides are TGTGCCGGCAACCGGGGGGTTGGCTACACCTTC. Protein sequence: CAGNRGVGYTF.

The chain links TRBV5-1 to TRBJ2-7, with 7 bases identical to TRBD1. Germline lookup yields CDR1 SGHRS and CDR2 YFSETQ. The J segment lost 4 bases and the V segment lost 0 bases, leaving 1 base of the junction unmatched. This CDR3 is 13 amino acids long. In DNA form, the CDR3 reads TGCGCCAGCAGCTTGGAGACAGGGTACGAGCAGTACTTC. Amino acid sequence: CASSLETGYEQYF.